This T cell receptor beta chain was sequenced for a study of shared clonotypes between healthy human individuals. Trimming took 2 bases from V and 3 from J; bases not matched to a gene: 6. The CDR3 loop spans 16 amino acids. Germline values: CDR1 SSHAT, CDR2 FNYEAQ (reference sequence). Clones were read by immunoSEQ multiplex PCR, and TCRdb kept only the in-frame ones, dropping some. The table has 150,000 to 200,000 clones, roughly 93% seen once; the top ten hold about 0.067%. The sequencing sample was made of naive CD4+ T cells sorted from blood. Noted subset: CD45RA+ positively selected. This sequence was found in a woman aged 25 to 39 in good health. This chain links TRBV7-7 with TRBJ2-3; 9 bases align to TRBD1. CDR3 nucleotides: TGTGCCAGCAGCTTATCTTCCGGGACAGGGACAGATACGCAGTATTTT. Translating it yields CASSLSSGTGTDTQYF.